This T cell receptor beta chain derives from a study of T cell repertoires in cytomegalovirus infection. Via MiXCR, TCRdb re-called the reads, giving one row per CDR3 protein. This sample has 570,000 or so distinct CDR3 sequences, with under 45% found just once. Notes on this clonotype: Antigen: not known.

CDR1 and CDR2 from the germline V gene are SNHLY and FYNNEI. V dropped 6 bases and J dropped 0 bases, with 19 bases sitting between them. This CDR3 is built from 17 residues. The chain couples TRBV2 to TRBJ2-3; no clear D. The material sequenced was cultured PBMCs, taken from culture after CMV antigen stimulation. This TCR was sampled from a human donor in good health (CMV status not recorded). Some clones in this sample may be carry-over from other donors' samples. The DNA of the CDR3 is TGTGCCAGCAGGGACGCTCGGCTAAGCTGGAGCACAGATACGCAGTATTTT. Its translation: CASRDARLSWSTDTQYF. The full variable domain, in which reference TRBV2 and TRBJ2-3 provide the parts outside the CDR3, is EPEVTQTPSHQVTQMGQEVILRCVPISNHLYFYWYRQILGQKVEFLVSFYNNEISEKSEIFDDQFSVERPDGSNFTLKIRSTKLEDSAMYFCASRDARLSWSTDTQYFGPGTRLTVL.